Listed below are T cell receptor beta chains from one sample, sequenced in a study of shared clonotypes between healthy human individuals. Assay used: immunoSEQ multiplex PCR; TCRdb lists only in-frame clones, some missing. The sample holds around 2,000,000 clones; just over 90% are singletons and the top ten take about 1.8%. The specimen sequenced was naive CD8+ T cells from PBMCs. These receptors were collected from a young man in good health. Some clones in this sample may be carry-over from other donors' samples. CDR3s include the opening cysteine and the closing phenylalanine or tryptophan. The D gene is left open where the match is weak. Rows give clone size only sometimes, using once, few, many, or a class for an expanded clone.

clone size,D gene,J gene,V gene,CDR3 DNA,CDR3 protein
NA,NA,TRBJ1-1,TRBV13,TGTGCCAGCAGCTCTGGGGGCAGGGAGGGGAACACTGAAGCTTTCTTT,CASSSGGREGNTEAFF
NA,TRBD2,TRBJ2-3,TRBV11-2,TGTGCCAGCAGCCTCGGATGGACTAGCGGGGTCACAGATACGCAGTATTTT,CASSLGWTSGVTDTQYF
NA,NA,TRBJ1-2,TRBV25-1,TGTGCCAGCAGTGAAAACCCCAGGCGGGGCTACACCTTC,CASSENPRRGYTF
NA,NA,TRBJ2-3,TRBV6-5,TGTGCCAGCAGTTTTAGTTATCTACCGGATACGCAGTATTTT,CASSFSYLPDTQYF
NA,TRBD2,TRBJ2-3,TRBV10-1,TGCGCCAGCAGTGAGAGGGCGGGAGACCGCGCAGATACGCAGTATTTT,CASSERAGDRADTQYF
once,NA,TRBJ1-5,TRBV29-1,TGCAGCGTTGTCATGGGTTACGGTCAGCCCCAGCATTTT,CSVVMGYGQPQHF
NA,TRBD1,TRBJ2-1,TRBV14,TGTGCCAGCAGCCCGGAGGGACAGGGATACAATGAGCAGTTCTTC,CASSPEGQGYNEQFF
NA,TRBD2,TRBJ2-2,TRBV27,TGTGCCAGCAGTTTCGTGGGGGTAGCGGGAGTGTCCGGGGAGCTGTTTTTT,CASSFVGVAGVSGELFF
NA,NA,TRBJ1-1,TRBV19,TGTGCCAGTAGTATAGGACAAGAAGCTTTCTTT,CASSIGQEAFF
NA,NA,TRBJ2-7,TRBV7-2,TGTGCCAGCAGCTTAAGTAGACACGGGAGCTCCTACGAGCAGTACTTC,CASSLSRHGSSYEQYF
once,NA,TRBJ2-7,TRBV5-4,TGTGCCAGCAGTGGCGGGCTAGGGGCCTCCTACGAGCAGTACTTC,CASSGGLGASYEQYF
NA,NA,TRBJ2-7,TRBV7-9,TGTGCCAGCAGCTCCTCAGGTGTAGGGACCTACGAGCAGTACTTC,CASSSSGVGTYEQYF
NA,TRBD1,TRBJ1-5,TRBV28,TGTGCCAGCAGTTTTCTGGGATTCTCTATTGACAGGGGCTACGGTAAGAAGAGCAATCAGCCCCAGCATTTT,CASSFLGFSIDRGYGKKSNQPQHF
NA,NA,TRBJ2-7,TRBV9,TGTGCCAGCAGCGAGGGCGGGCCCCCCTACGAGCAGTACTTC,CASSEGGPPYEQYF
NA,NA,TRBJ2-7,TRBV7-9,TGTGCCAGCAGCCCCTTCGATGGGACACTTTACTACGAGCAGTACTTC,CASSPFDGTLYYEQYF
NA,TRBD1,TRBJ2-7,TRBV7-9,TGTGCCAGCAGGGTGGGACAGGGGGGTTTCGACGAGCAGTACTTC,CASRVGQGGFDEQYF
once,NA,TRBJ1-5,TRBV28,TGTGCCAGCAGCCCCGTGGGGGCGAACAATCAGCCCCAGCATTTT,CASSPVGANNQPQHF
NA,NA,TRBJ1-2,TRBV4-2,TGTGCCAGCAGCCAAGATAGGTCGGAGGGGAACTATGGCTACACCTTC,CASSQDRSEGNYGYTF
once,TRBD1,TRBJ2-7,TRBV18,TGTGCCAGCTCAAGGACAGGGGATTACGAGCAGTACTTC,CASSRTGDYEQYF
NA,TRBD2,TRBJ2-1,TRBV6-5,TGTGCCAGCAAGTGGGGAGCTAGCGGGAGCGATGAGCAGTTCTTC,CASKWGASGSDEQFF
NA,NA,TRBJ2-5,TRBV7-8,TGTGCCAGCAGCGCGCGGCAGGGGAGAGAGACCCAGTACTTC,CASSARQGRETQYF
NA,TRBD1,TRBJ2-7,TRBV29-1,TGCAGCGTTCTAGGTATCGGGACAGGGTTACACGAGCAGTACTTC,CSVLGIGTGLHEQYF
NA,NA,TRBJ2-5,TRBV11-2,TGTGCCAGCAGCCCCCCGGGAAGGCTAGGAGAGACCCAGTACTTC,CASSPPGRLGETQYF
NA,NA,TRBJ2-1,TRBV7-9,TGTGCCAGCACCCACGGGCCGAATGAGCAGTTCTTC,CASTHGPNEQFF
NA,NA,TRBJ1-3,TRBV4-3,TGCGCCAGCAGCCAAGTTGGTGGAAACACCATATATTTT,CASSQVGGNTIYF
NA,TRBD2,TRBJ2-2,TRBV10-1,TGCGCCAGTCCTTTAGCGGGAGGGCGCACCGGGGAGCTGTTTTTT,CASPLAGGRTGELFF
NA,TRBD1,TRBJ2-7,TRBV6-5,TGTGCCAGCACCCCCGGACAGGGACCCTACGAGCAGTACTTC,CASTPGQGPYEQYF
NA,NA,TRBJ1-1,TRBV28,TGTGCCAGCAGTCCCGTAGGCGTAGGTGGCACTGAAGCTTTCTTT,CASSPVGVGGTEAFF
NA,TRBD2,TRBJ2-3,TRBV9,TGTGCCAGCAGCGCTTTCGCGGGAGGACGCACAGATACGCAGTATTTT,CASSAFAGGRTDTQYF
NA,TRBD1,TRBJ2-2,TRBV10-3,TGTGCCATCTCCGGACAGGGAAACACCGGGGAGCTGTTTTTT,CAISGQGNTGELFF
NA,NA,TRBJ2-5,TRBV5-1,TGCGCCAGCAGCGTGAGGGAGGATCAAGAGACCCAGTACTTC,CASSVREDQETQYF
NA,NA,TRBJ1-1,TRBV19,TGTGCCAGTAGTTTCCCATCCTCCGAGGGATTCATGAACACTGAAGCTTTCTTT,CASSFPSSEGFMNTEAFF
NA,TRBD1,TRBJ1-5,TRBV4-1,TGCGCCAGCAGCCAGACAGGGGGCCCAAATCAGCCCCAGCATTTT,CASSQTGGPNQPQHF
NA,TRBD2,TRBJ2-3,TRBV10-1,TGCGCCAGCAGTGAGGGGTTAGCGGGAGAGGGAGATACGCAGTATTTT,CASSEGLAGEGDTQYF
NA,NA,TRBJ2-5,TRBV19,TGTGCCAGTAGTATAAAAGGGCTAGCCCAGTACTTC,CASSIKGLAQYF
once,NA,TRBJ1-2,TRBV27,TGTGCCAGCAGTTTCGGGCCGGGGGCGCCTTCAAATGGCTACACCTTC,CASSFGPGAPSNGYTF
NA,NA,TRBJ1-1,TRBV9,TGTGCCAGCAGCGAGGCGGGGGGCACTGAAGCTTTCTTT,CASSEAGGTEAFF
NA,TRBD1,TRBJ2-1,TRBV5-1,TGCGCCAGCAGCCTCCGACAGGGGGCGCGGAATGAGCAGTTCTTC,CASSLRQGARNEQFF
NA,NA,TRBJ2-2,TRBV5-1,TGCGCCAGCAGCGTGCCGGGACACTCTTACACCGGGGAGCTGTTTTTT,CASSVPGHSYTGELFF
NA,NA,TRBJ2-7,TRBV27,TGTGCCAGCAGTTTTCGCGTGGGGGGCGAGCAGTACTTC,CASSFRVGGEQYF